The 23 T cell receptor beta chains below were found in one sample sequenced in a study of shared clonotypes between healthy human individuals. Profiling relied on immunoSEQ multiplex PCR, and the TCRdb table lists in-frame clones only, not all of them. Here the sample spans approximately 980,000 clones, more than 75% being singletons. The sample comprised memory CD4+ T cells sorted from blood. Subset in this sample: CD45RA-negative fraction. The receptors here all came from a man between 18 and 29 years old in good health.

The V gene is TRBV4-1, the J gene TRBJ1-6, with unresolved D. The ends were cut back, 0 bases at V and 4 bases at J, with 13 bases in the middle. This CDR3 spans 17 amino acids. Looked up from germline, CDR1 is MGHRA and CDR2 is YSYEKL. The CDR3 DNA reads as TGCGCCAGCAGCCAAGATTCACAGCCGGAATATAATTCACCCCTCCACTTT. Its translation is CASSQDSQPEYNSPLHF.

The rearrangement joins TRBV6-6 to TRBJ2-7; perhaps TRBD1 as D (5 bases). Per germline, CDR1 MNHNY and CDR2 SVGAGI (reference sequence). This CDR3 contains 14 residues. Trimming removed 5 bases at V and 7 bases at J, with 18 bases between. CDR3 residues: CASSPPVGAWEQYF. The CDR3 DNA sequence: TGTGCCAGCAGTCCACCGGTTGGGGCTTGGGAGCAGTACTTC.

J is TRBJ2-7 and V is TRBV2; TRBD1 agrees at 9 bases. Germline assignment: CDR1 SNHLY and CDR2 FYNNEI. CDR3 length: 16 residues. V trimming: 4 bases; J trimming: 0 bases; junction bases outside the gene matches: 7. CDR3 coding DNA: TGTGCCAGCAGTGGGCCCCCGGGACAGGGCTCCTACGAGCAGTACTTC. This codes for CASSGPPGQGSYEQYF. Filled out from reference TRBV2 and TRBJ2-7, the complete variable domain reads EPEVTQTPSHQVTQMGQEVILRCVPISNHLYFYWYRQILGQKVEFLVSFYNNEISEKSEIFDDQFSVERPDGSNFTLKIRSTKLEDSAMYFCASSGPPGQGSYEQYFGPGTRLTVT.

This chain joins TRBV11-3 and TRBJ2-7; 7 bases align to TRBD2. The CDR3 length is 15 residues. V shed 5 bases and J 2 bases; nucleotides not matched to a gene: 9. Germline CDR1 SGHNT, CDR2 YENEEA. CDR3 sequence: CASSPSGMVAYEQYF. In DNA form, the CDR3 reads TGTGCCAGCAGCCCAAGCGGGATGGTGGCCTACGAGCAGTACTTC.

The chain has TRBV19 and TRBJ1-2; TRBD1 agrees at 11 bases. The CDR3 extends over 13 amino acids. Germline-derived CDR1 and CDR2 are LNHDA and SQIVND (reference sequence). V was clipped by 6 bases and J by 7 bases; unmatched bases: 4. The CDR3 reads CASSPDRGPGYTF. CDR3 DNA sequence: TGTGCCAGTAGCCCGGACAGGGGGCCTGGCTACACCTTC. Together with reference TRBV19 and TRBJ1-2, the CDR3 gives the full variable domain: DGGITQSPKYLFRKEGQNVTLSCEQNLNHDAMYWYRQDPGQGLRLIYYSQIVNDFQKGDIAEGYSVSREKKESFPLTVTSAQKNPTAFYLCASSPDRGPGYTFGSGTRLTVV.

The V gene is TRBV5-1, the J gene TRBJ2-7; D may be TRBD2 (5 bases). There are 13 residues in the CDR3. The V gene's germline CDR1 is SGHRS and CDR2 YFSETQ. With 2 bases removed from V and 1 base from J, the gap between germline ends came to 7 bases. The CDR3, as DNA: TGCGCCAGCAGCTTCCCGGGGTCCTACGAGCAGTACTTC. Its protein is CASSFPGSYEQYF. The entire variable domain, with the rest obtained from reference TRBV5-1 and TRBJ2-7, is as follows: KAGVTQTPRYLIKTRGQQVTLSCSPISGHRSVSWYQQTPGQGLQFLFEYFSETQRNKGNFPGRFSGRQFSNSRSEMNVSTLELGDSALYLCASSFPGSYEQYFGPGTRLTVT.

The V call is TRBV5-1, the J call TRBJ2-7, with D possibly being TRBD1 or TRBD2 (6 bases each). Germline V CDR1 and CDR2: SGHRS, YFSETQ. The V end was cut by 4 bases, the J end by 2 bases, with 19 bases between. The CDR3 has 16 residues. CDR3 amino acids: CASSDPLRDKTYEQYF. The CDR3 nucleotides read TGCGCCAGCAGCGACCCCCTGCGGGACAAGACCTACGAGCAGTACTTC. The entire variable domain, with the rest obtained from reference TRBV5-1 and TRBJ2-7, is as follows: KAGVTQTPRYLIKTRGQQVTLSCSPISGHRSVSWYQQTPGQGLQFLFEYFSETQRNKGNFPGRFSGRQFSNSRSEMNVSTLELGDSALYLCASSDPLRDKTYEQYFGPGTRLTVT.

This chain connects TRBV11-3 to TRBJ1-5; 9 positions match TRBD1. Per germline, CDR1 SGHNT and CDR2 YENEEA. This CDR3 is 16 amino acids long. Trimming cost V 5 bases and J 6 bases; bases outside gene matches: 11. The CDR3: CASSPVHRGPSQPQHF. DNA of the CDR3: TGTGCCAGCAGCCCGGTACACAGGGGGCCTAGTCAGCCCCAGCATTTT.

This chain joins TRBV5-1 and TRBJ2-3; 7 nucleotides align to TRBD1. Looked up from germline, CDR1 is SGHRS and CDR2 is YFSETQ. After removal of 4 bases from V and 0 bases from J, the junction contained 8 bases not matched to a gene. This CDR3 spans 16 amino acids. The CDR3 sequence: CASSLPGTASTDTQYF. The CDR3 DNA reads TGCGCCAGCAGCCTCCCCGGGACAGCTAGCACAGATACGCAGTATTTT. The full variable domain, its missing parts supplied by reference TRBV5-1 and TRBJ2-3, is KAGVTQTPRYLIKTRGQQVTLSCSPISGHRSVSWYQQTPGQGLQFLFEYFSETQRNKGNFPGRFSGRQFSNSRSEMNVSTLELGDSALYLCASSLPGTASTDTQYFGPGTRLTVL.

V is TRBV9 and J is TRBJ1-3; 7 bases are shared with TRBD1. The V gene end was trimmed by 3 bases and the J gene end by 0 bases; junction bases not matched to a gene: 9. The CDR3 totals 17 residues. Per germline, CDR1 SGDLS and CDR2 YYNGEE. CDR3 DNA: TGTGCCAGCAGCGGACTCCTTCAGGGGGTCTCTGGAAACACCATATATTTT. Its protein is CASSGLLQGVSGNTIYF.

V usage is TRBV28 and J usage is TRBJ1-2, with TRBD1 as a possible D gene (5 bases). CDR3 length equals 12 residues. Germline V lookup: CDR1 MDHEN, CDR2 SYDVKM. Trimming shortened V by 8 bases and J by 6 bases, and 13 bases separated the two germline ends. The CDR3 DNA follows: TGTGCCAGCCGGGACGGCTCACATGGCTACACCTTC. Translating gives CASRDGSHGYTF.

V usage is TRBV5-1 and J usage is TRBJ1-6; D is perhaps TRBD1 (5 bases). The CDR3 is 14 residues long. Deletions cut 5 bases from V and 7 bases from J, with 13 bases between. The germline V gene has CDR1 SGHRS and CDR2 YFSETQ. CDR3 protein: CASRSAGWNSPLHF. The CDR3 region has the DNA TGCGCCAGCAGGTCAGCAGGGTGGAATTCACCCCTCCACTTT.

J is TRBJ1-1 and V is TRBV25-1; perhaps TRBD1 as D (6 bases). V was trimmed by 6 bases and J by 0 bases, leaving 20 bases between them. Looked up from germline, CDR1 is MGHDK and CDR2 is SYGVNS. The CDR3 runs to 17 residues. The CDR3 is CASSTTGRGKMNTEAFF. Written as DNA, the CDR3 is TGTGCCAGCAGCACTACGGGCAGGGGTAAAATGAACACTGAAGCTTTCTTT.

This clone has a handful of counts. Distinct nucleotide sequences in the sample also encode this CDR3. J is TRBJ2-7 and V is TRBV30; D is uncertain. The germline V and J ends were trimmed by 0 bases and 2 bases, with 8 bases remaining between them. The CDR3 sequence is 13 residues long. Germline loops: CDR1 GTSNPN, CDR2 SVGIG (reference sequence). The CDR3 region is CAWSVPPTYEQYF. CDR3 nucleotide sequence: TGTGCCTGGAGTGTACCGCCTACCTACGAGCAGTACTTC. Full variable domain (missing parts from reference TRBV30 and TRBJ2-7): SQTIHQWPATLVQPVGSPLSLECTVEGTSNPNLYWYRQAAGRGLQLLFYSVGIGQISSEVPQNLSASRPQDRQFILSSKKLLLSDSGFYLCAWSVPPTYEQYFGPGTRLTVT.

V gene TRBV28 combines with J gene TRBJ1-5; D remains ambiguous. V lost 4 bases and J lost 2, with 12 bases in between. CDR3 length equals 15 residues. Germline CDR1 is MDHEN and CDR2 is SYDVKM. The CDR3 reads CASSSEGEGNQPQHF. The CDR3 DNA reads TGTGCCAGCAGTTCGGAGGGCGAGGGCAATCAGCCCCAGCATTTT.

The J gene is TRBJ2-2, the V gene TRBV7-2; D is unresolved. V lost 4 bases and J 7 bases, leaving 13 bases between the germline ends. Germline values: CDR1 SGHTA, CDR2 FQGNSA. The CDR3 length is 14 residues. As DNA, the CDR3 is TGTGCCAGCAGCTCCCCCCGACTGTACGGGGAGCTGTTTTTT. The encoded protein is CASSSPRLYGELFF.

This clone showed up just a few times. V gene TRBV6-1 combines with J gene TRBJ1-2; D perhaps matches TRBD1 (6 bases). V was clipped by 7 bases and J by 7 bases, with 13 bases between them. This CDR3 is 12 amino acids long. Per germline, CDR1 MNHNS and CDR2 SASEGT. CDR3 region: CASMMGAGGYTF. In DNA, the CDR3 is TGTGCCAGCATGATGGGGGCGGGTGGCTACACCTTC.

V usage is TRBV2 and J usage is TRBJ2-2; tentative D call: TRBD2 (5 bases). Germline V CDR1 and CDR2: SNHLY, FYNNEI. This CDR3 has 16 amino acids. The V end was cut by 4 bases, the J end by 5 bases, with 17 bases between. CDR3 residues: CASSGRAALGTGELFF. CDR3 sequence (DNA): TGTGCCAGCAGTGGTCGAGCGGCCTTGGGGACCGGGGAGCTGTTTTTT. Using reference TRBV2 and TRBJ2-2 for the parts outside the CDR3, the full variable domain is EPEVTQTPSHQVTQMGQEVILRCVPISNHLYFYWYRQILGQKVEFLVSFYNNEISEKSEIFDDQFSVERPDGSNFTLKIRSTKLEDSAMYFCASSGRAALGTGELFFGEGSRLTVL.

The table lists this clone with a count of one. The gene calls are TRBV6-6 and TRBJ2-2; TRBD1 might be the D (7 bases). Trimming removed 6 bases at V and 14 bases at J, with 16 bases between. The length of the CDR3 is 12 residues. Germline-derived CDR1 and CDR2 are MNHNY and SVGAGI (reference sequence). The CDR3 protein is CASSTAGGKLFF. The CDR3 nucleotides are TGTGCCAGCAGCACCGCAGGGGGGAAACTGTTTTTT.

This chain joins TRBV7-9 and TRBJ1-2, with 8 bases identical to TRBD1. Germline-derived CDR1 and CDR2 are SEHNR and FQNEAQ (reference sequence). The trim removed 2 bases at V and 4 bases at J, leaving 6 bases unmatched. This CDR3 comprises 15 residues. The CDR3: CASSLLGQGFYGYTF. CDR3 DNA: TGTGCCAGCAGCTTACTCGGACAGGGTTTCTATGGCTACACCTTC.

The chain carries TRBV9 and TRBJ2-1; 12 bases are a match to TRBD2. Germline V lookup: CDR1 SGDLS, CDR2 YYNGEE. The CDR3 sequence is 16 residues long. V shed 0 bases and J 5 bases; nucleotides not matched to a gene: 3. The CDR3 region is CASSVGTSGRNNEQFF. The CDR3 DNA sequence: TGTGCCAGCAGCGTAGGCACTAGCGGGAGGAACAATGAGCAGTTCTTC.

This clone showed up many times. The genes are TRBV10-3 and TRBJ2-7; D gene ambiguous. Germline V gene data show CDR1 as ENHRY and CDR2 as SYGVKD. This CDR3 region has 12 residues. V was trimmed by 0 bases and J by 7 bases, leaving 7 bases between them. CDR3 sequence reads: CAISESQVEQYF. The CDR3 DNA sequence: TGTGCCATCAGTGAGTCCCAGGTAGAGCAGTACTTC.

The chain has TRBV10-1 and TRBJ1-1; no clear D. The V end lost 2 bases, the J end lost 6 bases, and 7 bases lay between the germline ends. The CDR3 runs 12 residues. From germline, CDR1 is WNHNN and CDR2 SYGVQD (reference sequence). Written as DNA, the CDR3 is TGCGCCAGCAGTGAGGCCGCCGCTGAAGCTTTCTTT. Protein: CASSEAAAEAFF.